Following are 25 T cell receptor beta chains from one sample sequenced in a study of Ad26.COV2.S vaccination and SARS-CoV-2 variants. Treatment in this sample: 15 to 20 received Ad26.COV2.S at low or high dose, single or two shots; several received placebo; per-sample allocation not given. The samples were gathered on day 63 after the first injection of vaccine or placebo. The method was immunoSEQ multiplex PCR; TCRdb's version includes in-frame clones alone and lacks a portion of them. The table lists about 400,000 clones, about 89% of them singletons, with approximately 1.9% in the top ten. Here the sequenced sample was peripheral blood, taken in a trial of Ad26.COV2.S vaccine versus placebo. Receptors were obtained from a person between 18 and 65 years old who received the Ad26.COV2.S COVID-19 vaccine or a placebo.

This clone has a single count. The gene calls are TRBV30 and TRBJ2-3, with TRBD2 matching over 8 bases. The CDR3 spans 14 residues. Trimming took 2 bases from V and 3 from J; bases not matched to a gene: 4. Germline loops: CDR1 GTSNPN, CDR2 SVGIG (reference sequence). CDR3 sequence reads: CAWSPGLGTDTQYF. The DNA for the CDR3 is TGTGCCTGGAGTCCGGGACTAGGGACAGATACGCAGTATTTT.

This sequence joins TRBV5-4 and TRBJ2-3, with D perhaps TRBD1 (5 bases). The germline CDR1 and CDR2 sequences are SGHNT and YYREEE (reference sequence). The V end lost 1 base, the J end lost 6 bases, and 12 bases lay between the germline ends. The CDR3 sequence is 14 residues long. The DNA for the CDR3 is TGTGCCAGCAGCTTGAAAACAGGTTCCGATACGCAGTATTTT. Translating it yields CASSLKTGSDTQYF.

This chain connects TRBV6-2 or TRBV6-3 to TRBJ1-6; D is perhaps TRBD1 (5 bases). V lost 5 bases and J 9 bases, leaving 14 bases between the germline ends. The CDR3 runs 14 residues. Germline V lookup: CDR1 MNHEY, CDR2 SVGEGT. In DNA form, the CDR3 reads TGTGCCAGCAGTGTCGAGACAGCGAGTTCACCCCTCCACTTT. The encoded protein is CASSVETASSPLHF.

The rearrangement joins TRBV28 to TRBJ1-1; TRBD1 might be the D (6 bases). This CDR3 has 14 amino acids. Germline-derived CDR1 and CDR2 are MDHEN and SYDVKM. Trimming took off 5 bases at V and 4 bases at J, with 14 bases between the two ends. In DNA, the CDR3 is TGTGCCAGCAGTCGTCGGACAGAGAGCACTGAAGCTTTCTTT. It yields the protein CASSRRTESTEAFF. The variable domain in full, with the rest retrieved from reference TRBV28 and TRBJ1-1, is DVKVTQSSRYLVKRTGEKVFLECVQDMDHENMFWYRQDPGLGLRLIYFSYDVKMKEKGDIPEGYSVSREKKERFSLILESASTNQTSMYLCASSRRTESTEAFFGQGTRLTVV.

The V and J genes are TRBV11-2 and TRBJ2-5, with a tentative D call TRBD2 (6 bases). The V and J ends lost 1 base and 5 bases respectively, with 11 bases between them. The germline V gene encodes CDR1 SGHAT and CDR2 FQNNGV. The CDR3 is 14 residues long. This chain's CDR3 is CASSLGGREETQYF. DNA for the CDR3: TGTGCCAGCAGCTTAGGGGGTCGGGAGGAGACCCAGTACTTC.

The J gene is TRBJ1-4, the V gene TRBV28; D uncertain. Trimming pared 6 bases from V and 8 bases from J, leaving 25 bases between. Per germline, CDR1 MDHEN and CDR2 SYDVKM. There are 17 residues in the CDR3. CDR3 DNA: TGTGCCAGCAGCACGGCAGGCGGACTTTCACCTCTGGAAAAACTGTTTTTT. Translated: CASSTAGGLSPLEKLFF. Supplemented by reference TRBV28 and TRBJ1-4, the full variable domain reads DVKVTQSSRYLVKRTGEKVFLECVQDMDHENMFWYRQDPGLGLRLIYFSYDVKMKEKGDIPEGYSVSREKKERFSLILESASTNQTSMYLCASSTAGGLSPLEKLFFGSGTQLSVL.

The J gene is TRBJ2-3, the V gene TRBV30; TRBD1 matches 9 bases. CDR3 length: 11 amino acids. V lost 8 bases to trimming and J lost 6 bases; unmatched junction nucleotides: 3. CDR1 and CDR2 from the germline V gene are GTSNPN and SVGIG (reference sequence). CDR3 protein: CAADRGDTQYF. Here the CDR3 DNA reads TGTGCCGCCGACAGGGGGGATACGCAGTATTTT.

This clone was seen more than once but under ten times. The genes are TRBV4-3 and TRBJ2-2, with TRBD1 as a possible D gene (6 bases). Trimming left V 1 base short and J 1 base short, with 10 bases between. Looked up from germline, CDR1 is LGHNA and CDR2 is YSLEER. The CDR3 covers 16 residues. Written as DNA, the CDR3 is TGCGCCAGCAGCCAAGCATCGGACAGGAACACCGGGGAGCTGTTTTTT. This translates into CASSQASDRNTGELFF.

This clone was picked up a small number of times. J is TRBJ2-7 and V is TRBV2, with no clear D. The germline V gene encodes CDR1 SNHLY and CDR2 FYNNEI. The CDR3 consists of 14 residues. V was trimmed by 2 bases and J by 3 bases, leaving 11 bases between them. In nucleotides, the CDR3 is TGTGCCAGCAGTGAATATCGGCACAACTACGAGCAGTACTTC. Its translation is CASSEYRHNYEQYF.

The rearrangement uses TRBV7-2 and TRBJ2-5; TRBD1 aligns across 7 bases. Per the germline V gene, CDR1 is SGHTA and CDR2 is FQGNSA. Trimming at V came to 1 base and at J to 1 base, leaving 3 bases not matched to a gene. The CDR3 length is 15 residues. The CDR3 loop reads CASSLEGTVQETQYF. CDR3 nucleotide sequence: TGTGCCAGCAGCTTAGAAGGGACAGTCCAAGAGACCCAGTACTTC.

This chain links TRBV5-1 with TRBJ2-7, with 7 positions matching TRBD2. The CDR3 loop spans 14 amino acids. After removal of 0 bases from V and 6 bases from J, the junction contained 6 bases not matched to a gene. Germline V gene lookup returns CDR1 SGHRS and CDR2 YFSETQ. The CDR3 DNA is TGCGCCAGCAGCTTGGATCCAACTAGCGCCGAGCAGTACTTC. It specifies CASSLDPTSAEQYF. Supplemented by reference TRBV5-1 and TRBJ2-7, the full variable domain reads KAGVTQTPRYLIKTRGQQVTLSCSPISGHRSVSWYQQTPGQGLQFLFEYFSETQRNKGNFPGRFSGRQFSNSRSEMNVSTLELGDSALYLCASSLDPTSAEQYFGPGTRLTVT.

V gene TRBV25-1 combines with J gene TRBJ1-1, with TRBD1 as a possible D gene (5 bases). V was trimmed by 4 bases and J by 2 bases, leaving 8 bases between them. Germline lookup yields CDR1 MGHDK and CDR2 SYGVNS. The CDR3 covers 13 residues. CDR3 amino acids: CASSGGTNTEAFF. CDR3 nucleotides: TGTGCCAGCAGTGGGGGCACTAACACTGAAGCTTTCTTT.

The chain is built from TRBV6-5 and TRBJ1-4; D not resolved. Germline V gene sequence: CDR1 MNHEY, CDR2 SVGAGI. The CDR3 is made up of 13 amino acids. V was clipped by 6 bases and J by 5 bases, with 10 bases between them. The CDR3, as DNA: TGTGCCAGCAGGGGCAGGACCAATGAAAAACTGTTTTTT. Translation gives CASRGRTNEKLFF.

V usage is TRBV28 and J usage is TRBJ2-7; 9 bases align to TRBD1. The CDR3 runs to 13 residues. Per the germline V gene, CDR1 is MDHEN and CDR2 is SYDVKM. Unmatched junction bases numbered 4, after V lost 4 bases and J lost 6 bases. CDR3 amino acids: CASSWDRVGEQYF. CDR3 nucleotide sequence: TGTGCCAGCAGTTGGGACAGGGTAGGCGAGCAGTACTTC.

This clone was detected once. The chain recombines TRBV2 with TRBJ2-3; D may be TRBD1 or TRBD2 (5 bases each). Germline loops: CDR1 SNHLY, CDR2 FYNNEI. This CDR3 comprises 13 residues. V was cut by 7 bases and J by 2 bases, with 10 bases left in between. CDR3 residues: CASKIGTTDTQYF. CDR3 DNA sequence: TGTGCCAGCAAAATCGGGACCACAGATACGCAGTATTTT.

The J gene is TRBJ1-1, the V gene TRBV27; D ambiguous. The CDR3 is 12 residues long. The V end was cut by 6 bases, the J end by 1 base, with 6 bases between. The germline CDR1 and CDR2 sequences are MNHEY and SMNVEV (reference sequence). The CDR3 spells CASRERNTEAFF. CDR3 DNA: TGTGCCAGCAGGGAGCGGAACACTGAAGCTTTCTTT.

This clone turned up a few times. This sequence joins TRBV6-2 or TRBV6-3 and TRBJ2-6; D is unresolved. The germline V gene has CDR1 MNHEY and CDR2 SVGEGT. This CDR3 spans 16 amino acids. Trimming took off 3 bases at V and 0 bases at J, with 9 bases between the two ends. The CDR3 sequence is CASSYEEGSGANVLTF. The DNA of the CDR3 is TGTGCCAGCAGTTATGAGGAAGGCTCTGGGGCCAACGTCCTGACTTTC.

The V and J genes are TRBV24-1 and TRBJ1-2; D remains ambiguous. Germline lookup yields CDR1 KGHDR and CDR2 SFDVKD. Trimming shortened V by 0 bases and J by 4 bases, and 2 bases separated the two germline ends. The CDR3 consists of 12 residues. CDR3 protein: CATSDLVYGYTF. The DNA of the CDR3 is TGTGCCACCAGTGATTTGGTCTATGGCTACACCTTC.

The chain joins TRBV6-6 to TRBJ1-2; D unresolved. This CDR3 contains 11 residues. Trimming shortened V by 6 bases and J by 5 bases, and 7 bases separated the two germline ends. CDR1 and CDR2 from the germline V gene are MNHNY and SVGAGI (reference sequence). This chain's CDR3 is CASRTEYGYTF. The CDR3 DNA is TGTGCCAGCAGGACCGAGTATGGCTACACCTTC.

CDR3 DNA sequence: TGTGCCCCCCAGGGACTAGCGGAGCCTAGCACAGATACGCAGTATTTT. This translates into CAPQGLAEPSTDTQYF. The chain couples TRBV10-3 to TRBJ2-3; 11 bases agree with TRBD2. This CDR3 is 16 amino acids long. V shed 11 bases and J 0 bases; nucleotides not matched to a gene: 10. From germline, CDR1 is ENHRY and CDR2 SYGVKD.

This clone was detected once. The chain recombines TRBV5-1 with TRBJ2-1; D unclear. CDR3 length equals 15 residues. Looked up from germline, CDR1 is SGHRS and CDR2 is YFSETQ. The ends were cut back, 0 bases at V and 0 bases at J, with 7 bases in the middle. CDR3 in DNA: TGCGCCAGCAGCTTGGTTGCGGACTCCTACAATGAGCAGTTCTTC. This codes for CASSLVADSYNEQFF.

The chain uses TRBV20-1 and TRBJ2-1; 8 nucleotides line up with TRBD2. Germline-derived CDR1 and CDR2 are DFQATT and SNEGSKA (reference sequence). V lost 3 bases, J lost 3 bases, and 16 bases stayed unmatched. This CDR3 spans 18 amino acids. Here the CDR3 reads CSASRIGGRSSIYNEQFF. The CDR3 DNA sequence: TGCAGTGCTAGTCGGATCGGCGGGAGGTCTTCTATCTACAATGAGCAGTTCTTC.

This clone was seen once. The chain is built from TRBV7-3 and TRBJ2-1; TRBD1 matches 8 bases. This CDR3 is 16 amino acids long. Germline V gives CDR1 SGHTA, CDR2 FQGTGA. The junction had 9 bases not matched to a gene; V was cut back by 2 bases and J by 6 bases. The CDR3 protein is CASSLGPQGAPNEQFF. CDR3 DNA sequence: TGTGCCAGCAGCTTAGGCCCGCAGGGGGCGCCCAATGAGCAGTTCTTC. Filled out from reference TRBV7-3 and TRBJ2-1, the complete variable domain reads GAGVSQTPSNKVTEKGKYVELRCDPISGHTALYWYRQSLGQGPEFLIYFQGTGAADDSGLPNDRFFAVRPEGSVSTLKIQRTERGDSAVYLCASSLGPQGAPNEQFFGPGTRLTVL.

The rearrangement links TRBV3-1 (or the pseudogene TRBV3-2) to TRBJ2-1, with 7 nucleotides matching TRBD2. V lost 3 bases to trimming and J lost 12 bases; unmatched junction nucleotides: 8. The CDR3 has 13 residues. Germline assignment: CDR1 LGHDT and CDR2 YNNKEL (reference sequence). CDR3 nucleotides: TGTGCCAGCAGCCAGGCTAGCGGTGGGTGGCAGTTCTTC. This gives the protein CASSQASGGWQFF.

This clone was detected once. Other DNA sequences in this specimen translate into the identical CDR3. The V gene is TRBV5-4, the J gene TRBJ2-5; D uncertain. V was clipped by 1 base and J by 0 bases, with 7 bases between them. Per the germline V gene, CDR1 is SGHNT and CDR2 is YYREEE (reference sequence). This CDR3 has 14 amino acids. Written as DNA, the CDR3 is TGTGCCAGCAGCTTGATCGGAAACCAAGAGACCCAGTACTTC. This encodes CASSLIGNQETQYF.